The 29 T cell receptor beta chains presented below share a single source sample, sequenced in a study of shared clonotypes between healthy human individuals. Terminally differentiated effector memory CD45RA+ cells were excluded by CCR7 positive selection of CD45RO-negative cells. Only in-frame clones appear in the TCRdb table, and some are missing; sequencing was by immunoSEQ multiplex PCR. This table holds roughly 810,000 clones, 96% found once. What was sequenced was naive CD8+ T cells sorted from blood. These receptors were obtained from a man in his thirties or forties in good health.

This clone was seen just once. This sequence joins TRBV11-2 and TRBJ2-1; tentative D call: TRBD2 (6 bases). V was trimmed by 6 bases and J by 6 bases, leaving 9 bases between them. This CDR3 spans 12 amino acids. Germline V CDR1 and CDR2: SGHAT, FQNNGV. The CDR3 nucleotides are TGTGCCAGCAGTCGGGAGACCAATGAGCAGTTCTTC. It is translated as CASSRETNEQFF.

A remark on this clone: Other DNA sequences from this sample encode an identical CDR3 as well. V is TRBV11-2 and J is TRBJ2-7; the match to TRBD2 covers 7 bases. The CDR3 extends over 15 amino acids. Germline V lookup: CDR1 SGHAT, CDR2 FQNNGV. The ends lost 0 bases at V and 3 bases at J; junction bases unmatched: 5. As DNA, the CDR3 is TGTGCCAGCAGCTTAGAAGCTAGCGGCTACTACGAGCAGTACTTC. Translating it yields CASSLEASGYYEQYF.

V and J are TRBV11-2 and TRBJ2-3; 9 bases line up with TRBD2. Trimming removed 5 bases from V and 2 bases from J; junction bases left unmatched: 8. This CDR3 is built from 16 residues. Germline CDR1 and CDR2: SGHAT and FQNNGV. The CDR3 sequence: CASSPAGGWITDTQYF. The CDR3 nucleotides are TGTGCCAGCAGCCCAGCGGGGGGTTGGATCACAGATACGCAGTATTTT.

The V call is TRBV7-3, the J call TRBJ2-1; D remains unclear. The germline V gene has CDR1 SGHTA and CDR2 FQGTGA. There are 14 residues in the CDR3. Trimming stripped 5 bases from V and 4 bases from J, with 12 bases between. The CDR3 DNA reads TGTGCCAGCAGCCCGTCTCTTAAGTACAATGAGCAGTTCTTC. This translates into CASSPSLKYNEQFF.

Remarks on this clone: Other DNA sequences in this sample translate to the same CDR3. This chain connects TRBV29-1 to TRBJ1-1; no definite D call. V was pared by 5 bases and J by 1 base, with 5 bases between. The CDR3 has 11 residues. Germline V CDR1 and CDR2: SQVTM, ANQGSEA. In DNA, the CDR3 is TGCAGCGTTTTGGGGAACACTGAAGCTTTCTTT. Protein: CSVLGNTEAFF.

The CDR3 DNA follows: TGTGCCAGCAGTAATCAGGGGGGAGACACTGAAGCTTTCTTT. The encoded protein is CASSNQGGDTEAFF. This chain connects TRBV2 to TRBJ1-1, with 7 bases aligning to TRBD1. This CDR3 has 14 residues. Germline loops: CDR1 SNHLY, CDR2 FYNNEI. Trimming at V came to 5 bases and at J to 3 bases, leaving 6 bases not matched to a gene.

This rearrangement joins TRBV19 to TRBJ2-7; 10 bases are a match to TRBD2. From germline, CDR1 is LNHDA and CDR2 SQIVND (reference sequence). Trimming cost V 3 bases and J 2 bases; bases outside gene matches: 10. The CDR3 is 17 amino acids. The CDR3 sequence is CASSIYTSGTVAYEQYF. CDR3 DNA: TGTGCCAGTAGTATTTACACTAGCGGGACTGTCGCCTACGAGCAGTACTTC.

This chain joins TRBV11-2 and TRBJ1-4, with D perhaps matching TRBD1 (5 bases). Germline-derived CDR1 and CDR2 are SGHAT and FQNNGV. The CDR3 runs 20 residues. V lost 0 bases and J lost 8, with 28 bases in between. The CDR3 loop is CASSLDLYTSGDQAGEKLFF. In DNA form, the CDR3 reads TGTGCCAGCAGCTTAGATCTTTACACCTCCGGGGACCAAGCAGGGGAAAAACTGTTTTTT.

Turning to this clone: Within the sample, other DNA sequences also encode this same CDR3. The gene calls are TRBV7-9 and TRBJ2-2, with D uncertain. The length of the CDR3 is 11 residues. The ends were cut back, 5 bases at V and 7 bases at J, with 5 bases in the middle. Germline lookup yields CDR1 SEHNR and CDR2 FQNEAQ (reference sequence). The CDR3: CASSGRGELFF. In DNA form, the CDR3 reads TGTGCCAGCAGCGGGCGCGGGGAGCTGTTTTTT.

This clone was counted once. The rearrangement uses TRBV29-1 and TRBJ2-4; a weak D match, TRBD1 (6 bases). The CDR3 covers 13 residues. V lost 5 bases to trimming and J lost 7 bases, with 15 bases between them. Germline V gene lookup returns CDR1 SQVTM and CDR2 ANQGSEA. The CDR3 region is CSVWTDVTNIQYF. The CDR3 region has the DNA TGCAGCGTTTGGACAGACGTTACGAACATTCAGTACTTC.

The CDR3: CASSLFLGFNEQFF. For the CDR3, the DNA is TGTGCCAGCAGTTTATTTCTAGGTTTCAATGAGCAGTTCTTC. The chain is built from TRBV27 and TRBJ2-1; D call uncertain. With 1 base removed from V and 6 bases from J, the gap between germline ends came to 10 bases. Germline CDR1 is MNHEY and CDR2 is SMNVEV (reference sequence). CDR3 length: 14 amino acids.

The chain couples TRBV2 to TRBJ1-1, with D uncertain. The CDR3 length is 14 residues. V lost 6 bases and J lost 1, with 12 bases in between. CDR1 is SNHLY and CDR2 is FYNNEI in the germline V gene. CDR3 sequence reads: CASSLQIPNTEAFF. Here the CDR3 DNA reads TGTGCCAGCAGCTTACAGATCCCGAACACTGAAGCTTTCTTT.

The J gene is TRBJ1-1, the V gene TRBV7-9, with 7 bases identical to TRBD1. CDR3 size: 14 residues. CDR1 is SEHNR, CDR2 FQNEAQ, per germline (reference sequence). Losses at the gene ends were 8 bases for V and 1 base for J; bases not matched to a gene: 7. The CDR3 reads CASSGWDRNTEAFF. CDR3 nucleotides: TGTGCCAGCTCTGGGTGGGACAGGAACACTGAAGCTTTCTTT.

This chain uses TRBV5-1 with TRBJ2-7, with 8 nucleotides matching TRBD2. V lost 4 bases, J lost 5 bases, and 11 bases stayed unmatched. Looked up from germline, CDR1 is SGHRS and CDR2 is YFSETQ. CDR3 size: 15 residues. CDR3 DNA: TGCGCCAGCAGCGTGGGGCTTAGCGGGACGGACGAGCAGTACTTC. It encodes CASSVGLSGTDEQYF.

The gene calls are TRBV30 and TRBJ2-7, with a possible D match to TRBD1 (5 bases). Germline V CDR1 and CDR2: GTSNPN, SVGIG (reference sequence). With 3 bases removed from V and 5 bases from J, the gap between germline ends came to 14 bases. CDR3 length equals 13 residues. The CDR3 DNA sequence: TGTGCCTGGAGAATAGCAGGGTGGGACGAGCAGTACTTC. It encodes CAWRIAGWDEQYF. Combining the CDR3 with reference TRBV30 and TRBJ2-7 gives the whole variable domain SQTIHQWPATLVQPVGSPLSLECTVEGTSNPNLYWYRQAAGRGLQLLFYSVGIGQISSEVPQNLSASRPQDRQFILSSKKLLLSDSGFYLCAWRIAGWDEQYFGPGTRLTVT.

The rearrangement joins TRBV11-2 to TRBJ2-5; a possible D gene is TRBD2 (5 bases). The CDR3 runs 12 residues. Deletions cut 8 bases from V and 7 bases from J, with 14 bases between. Germline-derived CDR1 and CDR2 are SGHAT and FQNNGV. CDR3 loop: CASLNQGGTQYF. CDR3 nucleotides: TGTGCCAGCCTAAACCAAGGAGGGACCCAGTACTTC.

This chain links TRBV2 with TRBJ1-4, with D possibly matching TRBD1 (6 bases). The CDR3 length is 15 residues. V gave up 6 bases and J gave up 4 bases, with 15 bases separating them. Per germline, CDR1 SNHLY and CDR2 FYNNEI. The CDR3 loop reads CASRAGTRINEKLFF. CDR3 in DNA: TGTGCCAGCAGGGCCGGGACACGGATTAATGAAAAACTGTTTTTT.

The sample holds one count of this clone. CDR3 sequence reads: CASSLELNIAKNIQYF. The CDR3 nucleotides read TGTGCCAGCAGCTTAGAACTGAACATAGCCAAAAACATTCAGTACTTC. The V and J genes are TRBV7-8 and TRBJ2-4; D is unclear. This CDR3 has 16 residues. V was pared by 1 base and J by 0 bases, with 10 bases between. Germline CDR1 SGHVS, CDR2 FQNEAQ.

The rearrangement joins TRBV9 to TRBJ2-2; 9 positions match TRBD1. The junction had 4 bases not matched to a gene; V was cut back by 4 bases and J by 0 bases. Germline V gene lookup returns CDR1 SGDLS and CDR2 YYNGEE. The CDR3 sequence is 16 residues long. As DNA, the CDR3 is TGTGCCAGCAGCCCTCGGACAGGGGCGAACACCGGGGAGCTGTTTTTT. This encodes CASSPRTGANTGELFF.

This chain links TRBV19 with TRBJ1-5, with a weak D call TRBD1 (5 bases). The CDR3 totals 14 residues. The germline gives CDR1 LNHDA, CDR2 SQIVND (reference sequence). The V gene lost 9 bases and the J gene lost 1 base, with 13 bases spanning the gap. This CDR3 is CASRGVNSNQPQHF. CDR3 DNA sequence: TGTGCCAGCCGGGGGGTAAACAGCAATCAGCCCCAGCATTTT. Complete variable domain (other parts from reference TRBV19 and TRBJ1-5): DGGITQSPKYLFRKEGQNVTLSCEQNLNHDAMYWYRQDPGQGLRLIYYSQIVNDFQKGDIAEGYSVSREKKESFPLTVTSAQKNPTAFYLCASRGVNSNQPQHFGDGTRLSIL.

This clone was counted between two and nine times. V is TRBV19 and J is TRBJ2-1; D is possibly TRBD2 (6 bases). CDR3 length: 15 amino acids. With 2 bases removed from V and 0 bases from J, the gap between germline ends came to 8 bases. CDR1 is LNHDA, CDR2 SQIVND, per germline (reference sequence). The CDR3 spells CASSIRGFSYNEQFF. The CDR3, as DNA: TGTGCCAGTAGTATACGGGGGTTCTCCTACAATGAGCAGTTCTTC.

V gene TRBV9 combines with J gene TRBJ1-2; D remains ambiguous. V lost 3 bases, J lost 8 bases, and 14 bases lay in between. The CDR3 has 13 residues. The germline CDR1 and CDR2 sequences are SGDLS and YYNGEE. Written as DNA, the CDR3 is TGTGCCAGCAGCGACCCCCCACGTCAGGGCTACACCTTC. Translating gives CASSDPPRQGYTF.

V gene TRBV29-1 combines with J gene TRBJ2-3; TRBD2 matches 9 bases. Germline CDR1 SQVTM, CDR2 ANQGSEA. J was trimmed by 3 bases and V by 3 bases; bases with no gene match: 7. The CDR3 has 15 amino acids. The CDR3 DNA sequence: TGCAGCGTTGAGAATAGCGGGAGCCGGACAGATACGCAGTATTTT. Residues: CSVENSGSRTDTQYF.

V and J are TRBV9 and TRBJ2-7, with D unresolved. CDR3 length: 11 amino acids. With 4 bases removed from V and 5 bases from J, the gap between germline ends came to 7 bases. Germline V gives CDR1 SGDLS, CDR2 YYNGEE. The CDR3 coding sequence is TGTGCCAGCAGCACCGAGGACGAGCAGTACTTC. As protein: CASSTEDEQYF.

CDR3 nucleotides: TGTGCCAGCAGCTTAGCGTGGGGGGAGACCACTTACAATGAGCAGTTCTTC. It encodes CASSLAWGETTYNEQFF. V usage is TRBV7-9 and J usage is TRBJ2-1; a weak D match, TRBD2 (6 bases). V was pared by 0 bases and J by 4 bases, with 16 bases between. Germline-derived CDR1 and CDR2 are SEHNR and FQNEAQ (reference sequence). The CDR3 is 17 amino acids.

The chain carries TRBV7-9 and TRBJ2-1, with 7 bases identical to TRBD2. The J segment lost 2 bases and the V segment lost 2 bases, leaving 6 bases of the junction unmatched. The V gene's germline CDR1 is SEHNR and CDR2 FQNEAQ (reference sequence). The CDR3 spans 16 residues. The CDR3 nucleotides read TGTGCCAGCAGCTTATCTAGCGGAGCCCCCTACAATGAGCAGTTCTTC. It codes for CASSLSSGAPYNEQFF.

In DNA form, the CDR3 reads TGTGCCAGCAGTTACGTCCGGGACAGCCCTCACTATGGCTACACCTTC. It translates to CASSYVRDSPHYGYTF. The chain uses TRBV6-5 and TRBJ1-2; 7 bases are a match to TRBD1. In germline, CDR1 is MNHEY, CDR2 SVGAGI. The junction had 9 bases not matched to a gene; V was cut back by 2 bases and J by 3 bases. CDR3 length: 16 amino acids.

The sample holds one count of this clone. The V gene is TRBV11-2, the J gene TRBJ2-5; TRBD2 agrees at 9 bases. The germline V gene has CDR1 SGHAT and CDR2 FQNNGV. The V segment lost 1 base and the J segment 6 bases; nucleotides outside the gene matches: 12. This CDR3 region has 17 residues. CDR3 in amino acids: CASSLAAVSGREKTQYF. The CDR3 region has the DNA TGTGCCAGCAGCTTAGCGGCGGTTAGCGGGAGAGAGAAGACCCAGTACTTC.

The chain recombines TRBV5-1 with TRBJ2-2, with D uncertain. Trimming left V 4 bases short and J 1 base short, with 2 bases between. CDR3 size: 12 residues. Germline-derived CDR1 and CDR2 are SGHRS and YFSETQ. CDR3 in DNA: TGCGCCAGCAGCCGGAACACCGGGGAGCTGTTTTTT. This gives the protein CASSRNTGELFF.